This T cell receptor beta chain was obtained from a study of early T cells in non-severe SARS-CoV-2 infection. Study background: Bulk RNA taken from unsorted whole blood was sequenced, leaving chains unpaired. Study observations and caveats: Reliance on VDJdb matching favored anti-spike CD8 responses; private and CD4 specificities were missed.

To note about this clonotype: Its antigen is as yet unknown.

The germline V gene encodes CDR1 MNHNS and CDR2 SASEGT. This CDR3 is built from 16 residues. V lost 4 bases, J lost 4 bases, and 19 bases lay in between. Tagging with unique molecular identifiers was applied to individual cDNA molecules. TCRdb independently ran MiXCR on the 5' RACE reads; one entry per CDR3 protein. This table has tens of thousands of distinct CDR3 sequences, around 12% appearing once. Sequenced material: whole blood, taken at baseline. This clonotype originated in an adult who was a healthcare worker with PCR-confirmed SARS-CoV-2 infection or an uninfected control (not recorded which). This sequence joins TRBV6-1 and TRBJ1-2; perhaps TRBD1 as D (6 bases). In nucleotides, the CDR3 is TGTGCCAGCAGTGGGGGAAGGACAGAACGTTCCTATGGCTACACCTTC. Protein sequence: CASSGGRTERSYGYTF.